This T cell receptor beta chain comes out of a study of CD8 T cells in ankylosing spondylitis. Overall study results and limits: Characteristic of ankylosing spondylitis blood, it appeared, was a TCR beta motif comprising about eight highly homologous variants. According to the report, clones linked to the disease were significantly enriched in matched synovial fluid samples taken from ankylosing spondylitis patients. Certain motif variants had earlier been reported in reactive arthritis synovial fluid and blood.

This clonotype was detected many times. Antigen specificity is unknown. V shed 2 bases, J shed 4 bases, and the junction held 11 bases outside the gene matches. This CDR3 region has 17 residues. As the method for making TCR beta libraries, quantitative 5'-RACE with molecular barcodes was used. MiXCR, run by TCRdb on the 5' RACE reads, gives a single entry per CDR3 protein. The sample lists a few hundred thousand distinct CDR3 sequences; roughly a tenth were seen once. The chain links TRBV12-3 or TRBV12-4 to TRBJ1-2; 9 nucleotides match TRBD1. Specimen: blood, either unsorted or a sorted T cell fraction (not recorded which). The sequence derives from a male donor with ankylosing spondylitis or in good health (not recorded which). CDR3 in amino acids: CASSLFGTGGASYGYTF. CDR3 DNA: TGTGCCAGCAGTTTATTCGGCACAGGGGGCGCGAGCTATGGCTACACCTTC.